The 30 T cell receptor beta chains given below trace back to one sample, sequenced in a study of cytomegalovirus exposure and HLA in healthy donors. The PCR used 60 Vbeta and 13 Jbeta primers. The table came from immunoSEQ multiplex PCR; TCRdb's copy has only in-frame clones and leaves some out. The table includes 140,000 or so clones, approximately 79% detected once. Specimen: PBMCs. The receptor source for this set is a female donor in good health and CMV-seronegative.

The chain links TRBV9 to TRBJ2-1; no clear D gene. The CDR3 has 11 residues. The ends were cut back, 0 bases at V and 7 bases at J, with 2 bases in the middle. Per germline, CDR1 SGDLS and CDR2 YYNGEE. CDR3 loop: CASSVVNEQFF. The CDR3 DNA follows: TGTGCCAGCAGCGTAGTAAATGAGCAGTTCTTC.

This clone was counted between two and nine times. The V and J genes are TRBV6-9 and TRBJ1-1; 8 positions agree with TRBD1. Germline V gives CDR1 MNHGY, CDR2 SVAAGI. This CDR3 is 17 amino acids long. J lost 3 bases, V lost 4 bases, and 13 bases had no gene match. The CDR3 DNA is TGTGCCAGCAGTTTGCCGGACAGGGAGGGGGGGGACACTGAAGCTTTCTTT. The encoded protein is CASSLPDREGGDTEAFF.

V gene TRBV5-1 combines with J gene TRBJ1-1, with D tentatively TRBD1 (5 bases). The V end was cut by 0 bases, the J end by 0 bases, with 12 bases between. Germline CDR1 SGHRS, CDR2 YFSETQ. This CDR3 contains 16 residues. The CDR3 is CASSLEGVRLNTEAFF. CDR3 DNA sequence: TGCGCCAGCAGCTTGGAAGGGGTCAGATTGAACACTGAAGCTTTCTTT.

This clone was seen only a few times. The genes are TRBV18 and TRBJ2-5; the D is unclear. The CDR3 is made up of 15 amino acids. V was clipped by 0 bases and J by 2 bases, with 10 bases between them. The germline CDR1 and CDR2 sequences are KGHSH and LQKENI. The CDR3 region has the DNA TGTGCCAGCTCACCACCGGGCAGGAAACAAGAGACCCAGTACTTC. This gives the protein CASSPPGRKQETQYF. The whole variable domain, filled in from reference TRBV18 and TRBJ2-5, reads NAGVMQNPRHLVRRRGQEARLRCSPMKGHSHVYWYRQLPEEGLKFMVYLQKENIIDESGMPKERFSAEFPKEGPSILRIQQVVRGDSAAYFCASSPPGRKQETQYFGPGTRLLVL.

The chain carries TRBV25-1 and TRBJ1-1; D unclear. The CDR3 extends over 12 amino acids. The V gene's germline CDR1 is MGHDK and CDR2 SYGVNS. The ends were cut back, 3 bases at V and 0 bases at J, with 2 bases in the middle. CDR3 sequence: CASSDMNTEAFF. The CDR3 DNA is TGTGCCAGCAGTGACATGAACACTGAAGCTTTCTTT. Supplemented by reference TRBV25-1 and TRBJ1-1, the full variable domain reads EADIYQTPRYLVIGTGKKITLECSQTMGHDKMYWYQQDPGMELHLIHYSYGVNSTEKGDLSSESTVSRIRTEHFPLTLESARPSHTSQYLCASSDMNTEAFFGQGTRLTVV.

The V call is TRBV6-5, the J call TRBJ2-7, with D tentatively TRBD2 (6 bases). Germline lookup yields CDR1 MNHEY and CDR2 SVGAGI. The CDR3 length is 13 residues. Trimming shortened V by 5 bases and J by 3 bases, and 11 bases separated the two germline ends. The CDR3 sequence: CASSAGTDYEQYF. In DNA, the CDR3 is TGTGCCAGCAGTGCCGGGACTGACTACGAGCAGTACTTC.

This clone was seen only a few times. The chain couples TRBV27 to TRBJ1-3; 7 bases are shared with TRBD1. Germline CDR1 reads MNHEY; CDR2 reads SMNVEV (reference sequence). The ends lost 3 bases at V and 2 bases at J; junction bases unmatched: 4. CDR3 length: 15 amino acids. The CDR3 is CASSLTGSAGNTIYF. The DNA of the CDR3 is TGTGCCAGCAGTTTGACAGGGTCGGCTGGAAACACCATATATTTT.

Only a few counts were recorded for this clone. The CDR3 coding sequence is TGTGCCAGCCTCCGAGAAAGCAATCAGCCCCAGCATTTT. Protein product: CASLRESNQPQHF. V gene TRBV6-1 combines with J gene TRBJ1-5, with D unclear. The CDR3 covers 13 residues. Germline CDR1 is MNHNS and CDR2 is SASEGT. Between the trimmed V and J ends, which lost 8 bases and 1 base, there was a span of 9 bases.

This clone was detected only a few times. It is likely a read error: a sequence one base away is far more abundant. This same CDR3 is encoded by further DNA sequences in the sample. The rearrangement joins TRBV9 to TRBJ2-7; possibly TRBD2 for D (7 bases). This CDR3 is 14 amino acids long. Trimming shortened V by 0 bases and J by 5 bases, and 12 bases separated the two germline ends. Germline V gives CDR1 SGDLS, CDR2 YYNGEE. The CDR3 DNA follows: TGTGCCAGCAGCGTAGTAGGAGGGGGGGACGAGCAGTACTTC. As protein: CASSVVGGGDEQYF.

The chain employs TRBV11-2 and TRBJ2-7; a possible D gene is TRBD2 (6 bases). The CDR3 runs to 13 residues. Per germline, CDR1 SGHAT and CDR2 FQNNGV. Trimming cost V 10 bases and J 2 bases, with 15 bases left between them. In DNA form, the CDR3 reads TGTGCCACCATGGGTGCGGGACCCTACGAGCAGTACTTC. This gives the protein CATMGAGPYEQYF.

This chain connects TRBV5-4 to TRBJ2-5; 9 nucleotides line up with TRBD2. CDR3 length: 16 amino acids. Germline V CDR1 and CDR2: SGHNT, YYREEE (reference sequence). Germline trimming cut 5 bases from V and 4 bases from J; bases unmatched to any gene: 12. Here the CDR3 reads CASRTHGASGTETQYF. The CDR3 DNA reads as TGTGCCAGCAGAACTCACGGGGCTAGCGGGACAGAGACCCAGTACTTC.

For this clone: The junction and the germline gene differ at one end; a read error may be behind it. J is TRBJ2-5 and V is TRBV7-7; 7 nucleotides line up with TRBD2. Germline V gives CDR1 SSHAT, CDR2 FNYEAQ (reference sequence). The CDR3 has 14 amino acids. CDR3 in amino acids: CASSPWTSQETQYF. For the CDR3, the DNA is TGTGCTAGCAGCCCCTGGACTAGCCAAGAGACCCAGTACTTC.

The chain has TRBV28 and TRBJ1-5; 9 positions match TRBD1. The CDR3 has 17 amino acids. From germline, CDR1 is MDHEN and CDR2 SYDVKM. V was pared by 5 bases and J by 6 bases, with 14 bases of the junction left unmatched. The CDR3 bases are TGTGCCAGCAGTAACCCGGGACAGGGAGGGTTGGGTCAGCCCCAGCATTTT. Translation: CASSNPGQGGLGQPQHF.

The table lists this clone with a few counts. The chain joins TRBV19 to TRBJ2-7, with D perhaps TRBD2 (5 bases). This CDR3 spans 15 amino acids. V was trimmed by 5 bases and J by 5 bases, leaving 19 bases between them. From germline, CDR1 is LNHDA and CDR2 SQIVND (reference sequence). As DNA, the CDR3 is TGTGCCAGTAGTCCCCGGGATATCCTAGCCCACGAGCAGTACTTC. Encoded protein: CASSPRDILAHEQYF.

The table lists this clone with a count of one. The chain links TRBV5-4 to TRBJ2-3; 10 bases fit TRBD2. Germline-derived CDR1 and CDR2 are SGHNT and YYREEE (reference sequence). V shed 4 bases and J 6 bases; nucleotides not matched to a gene: 5. The CDR3 loop spans 14 amino acids. CDR3 loop: CASSDGAGGDTQYF. DNA of the CDR3: TGTGCCAGCAGCGACGGAGCGGGAGGGGATACGCAGTATTTT.

This clone was detected once. CDR3 residues: CASWGIHYEQYF. In DNA, the CDR3 is TGTGCCAGCTGGGGCATTCACTACGAGCAGTACTTC. The rearrangement uses TRBV6-6 and TRBJ2-7, with D perhaps TRBD1 (5 bases). The germline gives CDR1 MNHNY, CDR2 SVGAGI (reference sequence). The CDR3 spans 12 residues. Trimming removed 8 bases from V and 3 bases from J, with 11 bases in between.

This chain uses TRBV2 with TRBJ2-1, with D possibly TRBD2 on 5 matching bases. Trimming shortened V by 6 bases and J by 4 bases, and 19 bases separated the two germline ends. The CDR3 contains 16 residues. Per germline, CDR1 SNHLY and CDR2 FYNNEI. In DNA, the CDR3 is TGTGCCAGCAGGACCCAAGGAGGTCTTTCTTACAATGAGCAGTTCTTC. This sequence encodes CASRTQGGLSYNEQFF.

The rearrangement joins TRBV5-1 to TRBJ1-1; perhaps TRBD1 as D (6 bases). CDR3 length: 14 residues. The germline CDR1 and CDR2 sequences are SGHRS and YFSETQ. The ends were cut back, 4 bases at V and 5 bases at J, with 15 bases in the middle. The CDR3 DNA follows: TGCGCCAGCAGCGTAGATACCCAGGGGACTGAAGCTTTCTTT. Residues: CASSVDTQGTEAFF.

About this clone: Other DNA sequences of this sample code for an identical CDR3. This chain uses TRBV29-1 with TRBJ1-1; D is ambiguous. Germline CDR1 reads SQVTM; CDR2 reads ANQGSEA. The CDR3 is 13 amino acids. The ends were cut back, 2 bases at V and 1 base at J, with 8 bases in the middle. Here the CDR3 DNA reads TGCAGCGTTGAACTCAGGAAGAACACTGAAGCTTTCTTT. Its protein product is CSVELRKNTEAFF.

CDR3 sequence: CASSRTRDGNQPQHF. The CDR3 coding sequence is TGTGCCAGCTCCCGAACTCGAGATGGCAATCAGCCCCAGCATTTT. The rearrangement uses TRBV18 and TRBJ1-5, with D unresolved. Germline loops: CDR1 KGHSH, CDR2 LQKENI. The germline V and J ends were trimmed by 6 bases and 2 bases, with 14 bases remaining between them. This CDR3 region has 15 residues.

This clone was seen only a few times. The V gene is TRBV5-8, the J gene TRBJ2-7; 9 positions match TRBD1. With V trimmed by 0 bases and J by 3 bases, 1 base remained unmatched. Per the germline V gene, CDR1 is SGHTS and CDR2 is YDEGEE. The CDR3 loop spans 14 amino acids. The chain's CDR3 is CASSLVTGGYEQYF. In nucleotides, the CDR3 is TGTGCCAGCAGCTTGGTGACAGGGGGCTACGAGCAGTACTTC.

This clone has only a few counts. The chain has TRBV29-1 and TRBJ2-1; 15 bases fit TRBD2. This CDR3 contains 16 residues. Germline V gene sequence: CDR1 SQVTM, CDR2 ANQGSEA. Trimming at V came to 4 bases and at J to 12 bases, leaving 13 bases not matched to a gene. The CDR3 coding sequence is TGCAGCGTTGGGTCCTCTCGGACTAGCGGGAGGGGGGGGCAGTTCTTC. This gives the protein CSVGSSRTSGRGGQFF.

The rearrangement joins TRBV6-5 to TRBJ2-7; the match to TRBD1 covers 7 bases. There are 14 residues in the CDR3. Looked up from germline, CDR1 is MNHEY and CDR2 is SVGAGI. Losses at the gene ends were 6 bases for V and 0 bases for J; bases not matched to a gene: 5. The CDR3 nucleotides are TGTGCCAGCAGGAGACAGGGTAGCTCCTACGAGCAGTACTTC. Protein product: CASRRQGSSYEQYF.

This clone has a handful of counts. This sequence joins TRBV29-1 and TRBJ2-2; D unresolved. The germline V and J ends were trimmed by 0 bases and 0 bases, with 11 bases remaining between them. Germline values: CDR1 SQVTM, CDR2 ANQGSEA. There are 16 residues in the CDR3. CDR3 sequence reads: CSVEDRRSANTGELFF. Written as DNA, the CDR3 is TGCAGCGTTGAAGATCGGCGGAGCGCGAACACCGGGGAGCTGTTTTTT.

The chain is built from TRBV20-1 and TRBJ1-1; D perhaps matches TRBD1 (6 bases). The CDR3 has 11 residues. Germline V lookup: CDR1 DFQATT, CDR2 SNEGSKA (reference sequence). The CDR3 is CSGDKNTEAFF. In nucleotides, the CDR3 is TGCAGCGGGGACAAGAACACTGAAGCTTTCTTT.

The chain carries TRBV19 and TRBJ1-5; 7 bases align to TRBD1. The CDR3 is made up of 17 amino acids. The germline CDR1 and CDR2 sequences are LNHDA and SQIVND (reference sequence). J was trimmed by 5 bases and V by 0 bases; bases with no gene match: 10. CDR3 in amino acids: CASSIEPFRRGYQPQHF. In DNA form, the CDR3 reads TGTGCCAGTAGTATAGAACCCTTCCGCAGGGGGTATCAGCCCCAGCATTTT.

V gene TRBV29-1 combines with J gene TRBJ1-3, with D hard to call. This CDR3 has 12 amino acids. The V end lost 6 bases, the J end lost 3 bases, and 9 bases lay between the germline ends. Germline V CDR1 and CDR2: SQVTM, ANQGSEA. Written as DNA, the CDR3 is TGCAGCGTCCGGGGTGGTGGAAACACCATATATTTT. This translates into CSVRGGGNTIYF.

The genes are TRBV28 and TRBJ2-7, with D possibly being TRBD2 (6 bases). Trimming shortened V by 6 bases and J by 1 base, and 16 bases separated the two germline ends. The CDR3 totals 15 residues. CDR1 is MDHEN and CDR2 is SYDVKM in the germline V gene. CDR3 coding DNA: TGTGCCAGCAGGACTAGTAGCGGTTTTTCCTACGAGCAGTACTTC. This sequence encodes CASRTSSGFSYEQYF.

The rearrangement links TRBV2 to TRBJ2-7; D possibly corresponds to TRBD1 (7 bases). Trimming left V 2 bases short and J 3 bases short, with 14 bases between. The CDR3 is 15 amino acids. CDR1 and CDR2 (germline): SNHLY, FYNNEI. The CDR3 loop reads CASSERQGGLYEQYF. The CDR3 DNA reads as TGTGCCAGCAGTGAACGTCAGGGGGGCCTCTACGAGCAGTACTTC.

The sample holds a few counts of this clone. This rearrangement joins TRBV7-2 to TRBJ2-7; 7 nucleotides line up with TRBD2. Germline CDR1 is SGHTA and CDR2 is FQGNSA. The CDR3 sequence is 15 residues long. The junction had 11 bases not matched to a gene; V was cut back by 2 bases and J by 7 bases. The CDR3 DNA reads as TGTGCCAGCAGCTTACAGACTAGCTCTACGGGTGAGCAGTACTTC. Amino acids: CASSLQTSSTGEQYF.